This TCR beta chain was retrieved from a study of vaccination effects on CD4 cells after COVID-19. Worth noting for this clone: As yet, its antigen is unknown.

Antigen-specific CD4+ T cells were expanded (with viral peptide pools) by the ViraFEST assay ahead of sequencing. Isolation of CD4+ T cells took place after approximately ten days of culture. Vaccine recipients lacked prior SARS-CoV-2 infection and had negative nucleocapsid antibodies. Half of the medium was exchanged for IL-2 medium on both days 3 and 7. Findings of the study overall: Nearly all vaccine-induced clones in healthy recipients recognized only SARS-CoV-2.

Repertoires were generated with immunoSEQ multiplex PCR, while TCRdb's copy carries only in-frame clones and drops some. The table has about 45,000 clones, around 80% seen once. The sequence derives from a human donor who received a COVID-19 vaccine. Sequences were derived from CD4+ T cells from PBMCs cultured with SARS-CoV-2 spike peptides, sampled before COVID-19 vaccination.

This CDR3 is CSVDLQGRQTQYF. DNA of the CDR3: TGCAGCGTTGACCTACAGGGACGACAGACCCAGTACTTC. The V gene is TRBV29-1, the J gene TRBJ2-5, with a possible D match to TRBD1 (6 bases). This CDR3 contains 13 residues. Trimming removed 3 bases from V and 6 bases from J, with 14 bases in between. CDR1 and CDR2 from the germline V gene are SQVTM and ANQGSEA.